The clone carrying this T cell receptor (beta chain) showed up many times. Its antigen is unidentified. Indicated time point: longitudinal time-point 2. These data belong to a study of neurological immune-mediated disorders. 5'RACE with 10-nucleotide random UMIs generated the cDNA. The authors obtained over 160 million TCR-beta sequences from 15-18 subjects per sequencing run. One entry per CDR3 protein, called by TCRdb with MiXCR from the 5' RACE reads. Of fewer than 70,000 distinct CDR3 sequences in the sample, roughly 9.8% were seen once. Looked up from germline, CDR1 is LGHNT and CDR2 is FRNRAP. CDR3 length: 17 amino acids. Trimming removed 3 bases at V and 1 base at J, with 16 bases between. Study-level results: In HTLV-1-associated myelopathy, TCR clonal expansion was greatest, whereas multiple sclerosis had the least, falling below healthy controls.

Sample: PBMCs. The sequence came from a man aged 30 to 45 in good health. The rearrangement joins TRBV12-5 to TRBJ1-5; D not resolved. This CDR3 is CASGFNSGEGSNQPQHF. CDR3 nucleotide sequence: TGTGCTAGTGGTTTCAACTCCGGGGAGGGCAGCAATCAGCCCCAGCATTTT.